This paragraph covers one T cell receptor (beta chain) sequence. Its matching antigen is unknown. The sample belongs to a study of identifying expanded T cells in peripheral blood. Study results and caveats: Across healthy donors, higher total template counts meant significantly greater approximately 2-week count variance.

Measured with immunoSEQ multiplex PCR; TCRdb has only the in-frame clones, and not every one. The sample contains around 100,000 clones, 70% to 90% of which appear only once. This CDR3 spans 15 amino acids. The V gene's germline CDR1 is LGHNA and CDR2 YSLEER. Trimming pared 0 bases from V and 1 base from J, leaving 4 bases between. The chain recombines TRBV4-3 with TRBJ2-6, with D uncertain. The material sequenced was blood. This receptor was obtained from a person aged 18 to 75 in good health. The CDR3 loop is CASSQEGSGANVLTF. CDR3 DNA sequence: TGCGCCAGCAGCCAAGAGGGGTCTGGGGCCAACGTCCTGACTTTC.